This T cell receptor (beta chain) derives from a study of blood T cell repertoires in COVID-19 (dated by TCRdb to about 2020). In the study overall: Collaborator samples came from the United States, Italy and Spain and covered acute and convalescent phases of COVID-19. The prospective study material was composed of cDNA or gDNA derived from T cells, B-cell-depleted T cells, or PBMCs. Subjects who had been exposed to COVID-19, were actively infected with it, or had recovered from it provided the deeply sampled blood TCRbeta repertoires that made up the dataset. The repertoires were released in a freely available public database meant as a resource for research on the immune response to SARS-CoV-2. Samples were obtained from the ongoing ImmuneRACE study (first 160 participants) and from 1,254 subjects provided by 6 global collaborators. Nearly every sample came with metadata listing a de-identified subject ID, COVID-19 status, age in years and sex. Where available, HLA class I and class II types were obtained from metadata supplied by the sample provider rather than from assay-based typing. The study at large found these results: How much clinical and demographic metadata was included differed by source and by participant, and the metadata was provided uncurated.

Whole blood was collected in K2EDTA tubes by collaborating institutions according to the institutions' own protocols. Collaborator samples were shipped for TCRbeta analysis as frozen whole blood, isolated PBMCs, or DNA extracted from either sample type. TCRbeta CDR3 regions were amplified from genomic DNA using the immunoSEQ Assay, a bias-controlled multiplex PCR. The authors processed their data as follows. The number of nucleated cells in each sample was estimated from the amplification of reference gene primers within the assay. Sequence reads were collapsed and filtered to measure the absolute abundance of every unique TCRbeta CDR3 rearrangement. For each sample, productive Simpson clonality was calculated as the square root of Simpson's diversity index across productive rearrangements. The immuneACCESS repertoire file appears here via TCRdb, limited to in-frame rearrangements. These files lack a portion of the clones; in checked studies, under half of the deficit traces to unresolved V genes, and the cause of the others is not known. V, J and clone size were drawn from that table, and D and trimming were deduced from the DNA. The table for this sample lists 55,000 to 80,000 clones; more than 65% of them were counted only once. More than 0.7% of the sample lies in the top ten.

With respect to this clone: Its antigen is unknown. Per-base quality was not reported, and no clone a single base away is much larger than it.

Sequences SGHTA (CDR1) and FQGTGA (CDR2) are obtained from the germline V gene. Trimming leaves V shorter by 5 bases and J shorter by 3 bases, with the junction holding 9 bases beyond the gene matches. The CDR3, from cysteine to phenylalanine, totals 15 residues. Only CDR3 DNA remains: 45 bases, in frame from the first base. The origin of this receptor is a woman in her 70s with acute or convalescent COVID-19. The sequencing input was peripheral blood. Rearrangement joined TRBV7-3 to TRBJ2-7; 8 bases in between match TRBD2. The bases are TGTGCCAGCAGCATCTCAAGCGGGAGCAACTACGAGCAGTACTTC. It specifies CASSISSGSNYEQYF. The reference TRBV7-3 and TRBJ2-7 proteins fill in what lies around the CDR3, so the full variable domain reads GAGVSQTPSNKVTEKGKYVELRCDPISGHTALYWYRQSLGQGPEFLIYFQGTGAADDSGLPNDRFFAVRPEGSVSTLKIQRTERGDSAVYLCASSISSGSNYEQYFGPGTRLTVT.